The clone carrying this TCR beta chain appeared a few times. The record originates from a study of blood T cell repertoires in COVID-19. There are 14 residues in the CDR3. Germline CDR1 and CDR2: SNHLY and FYNNEI. V shed 7 bases, J shed 7 bases, and the junction held 6 bases outside the gene matches. As originally analysed: Estimates of nucleated cell counts were drawn from the amplification of reference gene primers. Using immunoSEQ multiplex PCR, the repertoire was profiled, and TCRdb retains in-frame clones only, with some absent. V and J calls and clone size are those listed in that table; D and trimming were worked out from the DNA. The data contain more than 150,000 clones, more than 75% of them singletons.

The chain links TRBV2 to TRBJ2-2; 10 bases match TRBD2. The receptor's source is a man in his 60s with COVID-19, enrolled during active disease. The specimen was peripheral blood. The CDR3 region has the DNA TGTGCCAGCAAAGATAGCGGGGGGTACGGGGAGCTGTTTTTT. Its translation: CASKDSGGYGELFF.